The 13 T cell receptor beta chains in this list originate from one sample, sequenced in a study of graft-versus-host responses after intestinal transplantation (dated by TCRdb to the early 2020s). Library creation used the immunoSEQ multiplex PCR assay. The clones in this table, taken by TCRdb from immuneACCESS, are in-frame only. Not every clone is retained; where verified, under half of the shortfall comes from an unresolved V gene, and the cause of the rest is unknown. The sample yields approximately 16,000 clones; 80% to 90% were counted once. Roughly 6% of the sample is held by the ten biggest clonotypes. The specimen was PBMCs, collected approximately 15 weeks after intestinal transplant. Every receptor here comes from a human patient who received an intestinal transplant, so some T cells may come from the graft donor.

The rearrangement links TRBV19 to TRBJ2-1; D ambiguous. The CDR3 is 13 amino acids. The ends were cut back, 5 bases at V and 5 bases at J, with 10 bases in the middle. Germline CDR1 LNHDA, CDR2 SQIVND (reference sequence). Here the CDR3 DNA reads TGTGCCAGTAGTCAGACTCGAAACAATGAGCAGTTCTTC. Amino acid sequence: CASSQTRNNEQFF. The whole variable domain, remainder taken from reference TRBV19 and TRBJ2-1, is DGGITQSPKYLFRKEGQNVTLSCEQNLNHDAMYWYRQDPGQGLRLIYYSQIVNDFQKGDIAEGYSVSREKKESFPLTVTSAQKNPTAFYLCASSQTRNNEQFFGPGTRLTVL.

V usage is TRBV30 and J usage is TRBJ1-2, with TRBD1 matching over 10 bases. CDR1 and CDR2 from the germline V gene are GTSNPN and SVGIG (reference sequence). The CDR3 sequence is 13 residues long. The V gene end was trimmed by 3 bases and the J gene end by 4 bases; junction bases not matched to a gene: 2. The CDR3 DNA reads TGTGCCTGGAGATGGACAGGGGGCTATGGCTACACCTTC. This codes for CAWRWTGGYGYTF.

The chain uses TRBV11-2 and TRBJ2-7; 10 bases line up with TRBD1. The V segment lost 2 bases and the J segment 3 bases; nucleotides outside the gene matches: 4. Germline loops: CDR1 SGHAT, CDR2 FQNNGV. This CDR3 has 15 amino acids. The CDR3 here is CASSLSGTGDYEQYF. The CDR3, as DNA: TGTGCCAGCAGCTTATCCGGGACAGGGGACTACGAGCAGTACTTC.

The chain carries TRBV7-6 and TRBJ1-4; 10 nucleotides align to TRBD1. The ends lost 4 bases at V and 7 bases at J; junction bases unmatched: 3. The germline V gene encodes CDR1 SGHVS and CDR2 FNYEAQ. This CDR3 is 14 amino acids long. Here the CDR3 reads CASSSDRGSEKLFF. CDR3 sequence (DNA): TGTGCCAGCAGCTCGGACAGGGGGAGTGAAAAACTGTTTTTT.

The CDR3 DNA follows: TGTGCCAGTAGTGCTTCATTTCCTACACAGTACGAGCAGTACTTC. Residues: CASSASFPTQYEQYF. This chain joins TRBV19 and TRBJ2-7, with D hard to call. Trimming pared 5 bases from V and 4 bases from J, leaving 18 bases between. From germline, CDR1 is LNHDA and CDR2 SQIVND (reference sequence). This CDR3 region has 15 residues.

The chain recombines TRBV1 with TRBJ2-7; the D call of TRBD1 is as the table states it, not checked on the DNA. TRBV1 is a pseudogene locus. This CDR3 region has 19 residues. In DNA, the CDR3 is TGCACCAGCAGCCAAGATCTGGACAGTAAGAACCCCCTTTCCTACGAGCAGTACTTC. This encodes CTSSQDLDSKNPLSYEQYF.

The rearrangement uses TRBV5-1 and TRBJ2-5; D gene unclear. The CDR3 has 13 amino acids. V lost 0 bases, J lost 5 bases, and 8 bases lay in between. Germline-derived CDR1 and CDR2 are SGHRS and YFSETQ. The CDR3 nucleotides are TGCGCCAGCAGCTTGGCAGGCTTCGAGACCCAGTACTTC. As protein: CASSLAGFETQYF. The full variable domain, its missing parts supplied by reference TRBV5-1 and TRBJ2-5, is KAGVTQTPRYLIKTRGQQVTLSCSPISGHRSVSWYQQTPGQGLQFLFEYFSETQRNKGNFPGRFSGRQFSNSRSEMNVSTLELGDSALYLCASSLAGFETQYFGPGTRLLVL.

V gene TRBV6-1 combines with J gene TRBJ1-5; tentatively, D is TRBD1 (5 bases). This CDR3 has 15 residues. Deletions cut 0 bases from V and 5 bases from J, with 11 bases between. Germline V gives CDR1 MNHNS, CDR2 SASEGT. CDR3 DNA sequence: TGTGCCAGCAGTGAAGCGGGGGGGACCGATCAGCCCCAGCATTTT. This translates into CASSEAGGTDQPQHF.

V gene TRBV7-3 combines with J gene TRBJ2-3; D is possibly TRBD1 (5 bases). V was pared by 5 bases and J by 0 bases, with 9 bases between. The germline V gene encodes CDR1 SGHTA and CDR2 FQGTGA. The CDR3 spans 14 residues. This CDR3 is CASSKGHSTDTQYF. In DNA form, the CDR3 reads TGTGCCAGCAGCAAGGGGCACAGCACAGATACGCAGTATTTT.

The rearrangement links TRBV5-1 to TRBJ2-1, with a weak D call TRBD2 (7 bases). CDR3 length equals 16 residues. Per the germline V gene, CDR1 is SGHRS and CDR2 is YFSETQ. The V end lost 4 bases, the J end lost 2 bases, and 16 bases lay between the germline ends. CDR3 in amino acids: CASSPEGGGAYNEQFF. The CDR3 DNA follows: TGCGCCAGCAGCCCGGAGGGAGGGGGGGCCTACAATGAGCAGTTCTTC.

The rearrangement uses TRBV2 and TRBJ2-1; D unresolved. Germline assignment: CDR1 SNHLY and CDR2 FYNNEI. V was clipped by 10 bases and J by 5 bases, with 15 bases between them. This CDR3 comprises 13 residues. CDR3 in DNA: TGTGCCACCGGCCCTCCGGGTCACAATGAGCAGTTCTTC. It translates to CATGPPGHNEQFF.

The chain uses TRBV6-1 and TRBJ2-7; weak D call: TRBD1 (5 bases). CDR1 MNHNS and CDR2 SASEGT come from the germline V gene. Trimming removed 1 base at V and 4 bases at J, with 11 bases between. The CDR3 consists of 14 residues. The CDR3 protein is CASSEGVRAYEQYF. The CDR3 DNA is TGTGCCAGCAGTGAAGGCGTCAGGGCTTACGAGCAGTACTTC.

The CDR3 reads CASSPGPSYEQYF. CDR3 sequence (DNA): TGTGCCAGCAGCCCGGGACCGTCCTACGAGCAGTACTTC. The chain links TRBV7-2 to TRBJ2-7; D tentatively fits TRBD1 or TRBD2 (5 bases each). The CDR3 is made up of 13 amino acids. Per germline, CDR1 SGHTA and CDR2 FQGNSA. V was pared by 5 bases and J by 1 base, with 9 bases between.